The present entry profiles one T cell receptor (beta chain) with its context. Trimming left V 0 bases short and J 3 bases short, with 18 bases between. Per germline, CDR1 SGHRS and CDR2 YFSETQ. There are 17 residues in the CDR3. The sample comes from a study of blood T cell repertoires in COVID-19. In the study overall: The samples span acute and convalescent COVID-19 from the United States, Italy and Spain.

In the study's own analysis: Amplifying reference gene primers gave estimates of nucleated cell counts. Produced via immunoSEQ multiplex PCR; TCRdb's table is partial and in-frame only. That table supplies the V and J calls and clone size; D and trimming were determined from the DNA. The sample carries some 100,000 clones, roughly 92% recorded once. The rearrangement links TRBV5-1 to TRBJ1-2; TRBD1 might be the D (6 bases). The material sequenced was peripheral blood. The sequence came from a man aged 55 to 70 with acute or convalescent COVID-19. The CDR3 DNA sequence: TGCGCCAGCAGCTTGGCCATGAGGGACACCCGGTACTATGGCTACACCTTC. Protein sequence: CASSLAMRDTRYYGYTF. Full variable domain (missing parts from reference TRBV5-1 and TRBJ1-2): KAGVTQTPRYLIKTRGQQVTLSCSPISGHRSVSWYQQTPGQGLQFLFEYFSETQRNKGNFPGRFSGRQFSNSRSEMNVSTLELGDSALYLCASSLAMRDTRYYGYTFGSGTRLTVV.